The clone carrying this TCR beta chain was picked up a small number of times. The data were taken from a study of beta chain features in type 1 diabetes. Expressed TCRB transcripts were sequenced because the isolated RNA had all been reverse transcribed beforehand. The assay was immunoSEQ multiplex PCR, and TCRdb's table has in-frame clones only and misses some. The data hold 350,000 to 450,000 clones, with over 12% observed a single time. Trimming at V came to 5 bases and at J to 4 bases, leaving 16 bases not matched to a gene. The CDR3 sequence is 17 residues long. CDR1 SGHTA and CDR2 FQGNSA come from the germline V gene.

The sample consisted of naive CD4+ T cells from blood. The receptor was derived from a woman younger than 35 in good health. The chain links TRBV7-2 to TRBJ2-5; 7 bases are shared with TRBD1. The CDR3 loop reads CASSPATGAIVRETQYF. CDR3 nucleotides: TGTGCCAGCAGCCCGGCCACAGGGGCAATAGTGAGAGAGACCCAGTACTTC.